The rows below give T cell receptor beta chains drawn from one sample of a study of T cell responses to AZD1222 COVID-19 vaccine. Repertoires were generated with immunoSEQ multiplex PCR, while TCRdb's copy carries only in-frame clones and drops some. This table holds 250,000 or so clones, 85% to 95% found once. The material was peripheral blood, obtained on day 0 of AZD1222 vaccination. These receptors came from an adult in good health. Both conserved end residues are part of each CDR3. Fields, in order: CDR3 length, D gene, V gene, J gene, clone size, CDR3 protein, CDR3 DNA. D genes are given only for firm matches. The size entry is marked missing in some rows and otherwise reads once, few, many or a size class.

10	-	TRBV2	TRBJ2-7	-	CASSAYEQYF	TGTGCCAGCAGTGCCTACGAGCAGTACTTC
14	-	TRBV27	TRBJ2-3	-	CATAVVAPTDTQYF	TGTGCCACTGCGGTTGTTGCCCCCACAGATACGCAGTATTTT
13	-	TRBV28	TRBJ2-7	-	CATAWDSFYEQYF	TGTGCCACCGCATGGGACTCTTTCTACGAGCAGTACTTC
14	-	TRBV19	TRBJ2-5	once	CASSADRPGETQYF	TGTGCCAGTAGTGCAGACAGGCCGGGTGAGACCCAGTACTTC
14	-	TRBV5-1	TRBJ2-2	-	CASSLGRHTGELFF	TGCGCCAGCAGCTTGGGGCGACACACCGGGGAGCTGTTTTTT
14	-	TRBV3-1/TRBV3-2	TRBJ2-5	-	CASSPTSYQETQYF	TGTGCCAGCAGTCCAACATCTTACCAAGAGACCCAGTACTTC
15	TRBD1	TRBV6-5	TRBJ1-1	-	CASSQQGLKNTEAFF	TGTGCCAGCAGTCAACAGGGGCTTAAGAACACTGAAGCTTTCTTT
16	-	TRBV4-3	TRBJ2-1	-	CASSQDPGKLYNEQFF	TGCGCCAGCAGCCAAGATCCGGGTAAACTCTACAATGAGCAGTTCTTC
14	TRBD2	TRBV3-1/TRBV3-2	TRBJ2-7	-	CASSYLAGVDEQYF	TGTGCCAGCAGTTACCTAGCGGGGGTCGACGAGCAGTACTTC
16	-	TRBV5-4	TRBJ2-3	-	CASNHRASTHTDTQYF	TGTGCCAGCAACCACCGGGCCTCAACCCACACAGATACGCAGTATTTT
17	-	TRBV19	TRBJ2-5	-	CASSIGWTVKNQETQYF	TGTGCCAGTAGTATAGGGTGGACAGTCAAAAACCAAGAGACCCAGTACTTC
14	-	TRBV6-5	TRBJ2-7	-	CASSYRSVAYEQYF	TGTGCCAGCAGTTACAGGAGCGTCGCCTACGAGCAGTACTTC
14	-	TRBV7-6	TRBJ1-1	-	CASSLEELNTEAFF	TGTGCCAGCAGCTTAGAAGAGCTCAACACTGAAGCTTTCTTT
12	-	TRBV12-5	TRBJ2-5	-	CASGLSGETQYF	TGTGCTAGTGGTTTATCGGGAGAGACCCAGTACTTC
15	-	TRBV21-1	TRBJ1-4	-	CASLPDGGRNEKLFF	TGTGCCAGCCTACCGGACGGGGGCCGTAATGAAAAACTGTTTTTT
14	TRBD2	TRBV13	TRBJ2-1	-	CASSSGTSGYEQFF	TGTGCCAGCAGCTCCGGGACTAGCGGGTATGAGCAGTTCTTC
13	-	TRBV14	TRBJ1-1	-	CASSRWPNTEAFF	TGTGCCAGCAGCCGTTGGCCAAACACTGAAGCTTTCTTT
14	-	TRBV2	TRBJ1-1	-	CASSGSGVGTEAFF	TGTGCCAGCAGTGGGTCAGGGGTTGGGACTGAAGCTTTCTTT
15	-	TRBV15	TRBJ1-4	-	CATSRGGQANEKLFF	TGTGCCACCAGCAGAGGGGGGCAGGCTAATGAAAAACTGTTTTTT
16	-	TRBV2	TRBJ2-4	-	CASNGERRRAKNIQYF	TGTGCCAGCAACGGGGAAAGACGACGAGCCAAAAACATTCAGTACTTC
15	-	TRBV5-1	TRBJ2-7	few	CASSLRSTAVYEQYF	TGCGCCAGCAGCTTGAGGTCGACAGCTGTCTACGAGCAGTACTTC
12	-	TRBV7-2	TRBJ1-5	-	CASSLGDQPQHF	TGTGCCAGCAGCTTAGGTGATCAGCCCCAGCATTTT
14	TRBD1	TRBV2	TRBJ1-1	-	CASRIEGARTEAFF	TGTGCCAGCAGAATAGAGGGGGCGCGAACTGAAGCTTTCTTT
13	TRBD2	TRBV6-6	TRBJ2-7	-	CASSTGLDPEQYF	TGTGCCAGCAGTACGGGACTAGATCCCGAGCAGTACTTC
16	TRBD2	TRBV5-5	TRBJ2-5	-	CASSLGLAGGQETQYF	TGTGCCAGCAGCTTGGGACTAGCGGGAGGACAAGAGACCCAGTACTTC
15	-	TRBV9	TRBJ2-2	-	CASSRRSEYTGELFF	TGTGCCAGCAGCCGTAGGTCAGAGTACACCGGGGAGCTGTTTTTT
12	-	TRBV5-6	TRBJ1-1	-	CASSLRVTEAFF	TGTGCCAGCAGCCTTCGGGTAACTGAAGCTTTCTTT
13	-	TRBV6-5	TRBJ1-2	once	CASTPRWNYGYTF	TGTGCCAGCACCCCCCGGTGGAACTATGGCTACACCTTC
16	TRBD1	TRBV25-1	TRBJ2-5	once	CASSEPQGAAGETQYF	TGTGCCAGCAGTGAGCCACAGGGGGCGGCGGGAGAGACCCAGTACTTC
12	-	TRBV7-9	TRBJ2-5	once	CASRATVETQYF	TGTGCCAGCAGGGCGACAGTGGAGACCCAGTACTTC
14	-	TRBV20-1	TRBJ1-4	-	CSASKGETNEKLFF	TGCAGTGCTAGTAAGGGGGAGACTAATGAAAAACTGTTTTTT
19	TRBD1	TRBV28	TRBJ2-7	-	CASKRVTHGTGTGGYEQYF	TGTGCCAGCAAAAGGGTGACCCACGGTACGGGGACAGGGGGCTACGAGCAGTACTTC
16	-	TRBV9	TRBJ2-1	-	CASSVAATLSYNEQFF	TGTGCCAGCAGCGTAGCGGCTACCTTATCCTACAATGAGCAGTTCTTC
14	-	TRBV5-1	TRBJ2-2	-	CASSVAGDTGELFF	TGCGCCAGCAGCGTAGCAGGGGATACCGGGGAGCTGTTTTTT
17	TRBD2	TRBV2	TRBJ2-7	-	CASSENLKLAGSYEQYF	TGTGCCAGCAGTGAAAACCTCAAACTAGCGGGTTCCTACGAGCAGTACTTC
16	TRBD1	TRBV2	TRBJ1-2	once	CASSILPGQGAGGYTF	TGTGCCAGCAGTATCTTACCGGGACAGGGGGCAGGAGGCTACACCTTC
17	TRBD2	TRBV27	TRBJ2-7	once	CASSLSSGGSSSYEQYF	TGTGCCAGCAGTTTAAGTAGCGGGGGCTCAAGCTCCTACGAGCAGTACTTC
14	-	TRBV19	TRBJ2-1	-	CASTPSYSPDGQFF	TGTGCCAGTACCCCTAGCTACAGTCCCGACGGGCAGTTCTTC
16	-	TRBV5-1	TRBJ2-3	-	CASSPYMGGRTDTQYF	TGCGCCAGCAGCCCATACATGGGGGGTCGCACAGATACGCAGTATTTT
13	-	TRBV7-9	TRBJ1-1	-	CASSPGPASEAFF	TGTGCCAGCAGCCCGGGCCCAGCCAGTGAAGCTTTCTTT
13	-	TRBV5-6	TRBJ1-4	-	CASSLSQPEKLFF	TGTGCCAGCAGCTTGTCTCAGCCTGAAAAACTGTTTTTT
12	-	TRBV18	TRBJ2-7	-	CASSPSSGEQYF	TGTGCCAGCTCACCAAGCAGCGGGGAGCAGTACTTC
14	TRBD2	TRBV5-5	TRBJ2-7	-	CASSSGGGLYEQYF	TGTGCCAGCAGTTCTGGGGGAGGGCTCTACGAGCAGTACTTC
16	-	TRBV28	TRBJ1-5	once	CASSPEKYGSNQPQHF	TGTGCCAGCAGTCCCGAAAAGTACGGTAGCAATCAGCCCCAGCATTTT
13	-	TRBV10-3	TRBJ1-1	-	CAISESLNTEAFF	TGTGCCATCAGTGAATCTTTGAACACTGAAGCTTTCTTT
15	TRBD1	TRBV4-1	TRBJ2-7	-	CASSPPTGGLREQYF	TGCGCCAGCAGCCCCCCGACAGGGGGTCTACGAGAGCAGTACTTC
13	-	TRBV28	TRBJ1-5	-	CAAEPGRGQPQHF	TGTGCCGCAGAGCCAGGTCGGGGTCAGCCCCAGCATTTT
13	-	TRBV7-9	TRBJ2-7	-	CASSSTRSYEQYF	TGTGCCAGCAGCTCGACACGATCCTACGAGCAGTACTTC
14	-	TRBV3-1/TRBV3-2	TRBJ1-2	-	CASSQAGLNYGYTF	TGTGCCAGCAGCCAAGCGGGGCTTAACTATGGCTACACCTTC
14	-	TRBV27	TRBJ1-5	-	CASSLKGLNQPQHF	TGTGCCAGCAGTTTAAAGGGCCTGAATCAGCCCCAGCATTTT
16	TRBD2	TRBV3-1/TRBV3-2	TRBJ2-3	-	CASSQVAGGPPDTQYF	TGTGCCAGCAGCCAAGTTGCGGGGGGGCCCCCAGATACGCAGTATTTT
14	TRBD2	TRBV6-4	TRBJ2-3	-	CASSERGGQDTQYF	TGTGCCAGCAGTGAGCGGGGGGGCCAAGATACGCAGTATTTT
13	-	TRBV28	TRBJ1-2	-	CASSLWQGDGYTF	TGTGCCAGCAGTTTATGGCAGGGTGATGGCTACACCTTC